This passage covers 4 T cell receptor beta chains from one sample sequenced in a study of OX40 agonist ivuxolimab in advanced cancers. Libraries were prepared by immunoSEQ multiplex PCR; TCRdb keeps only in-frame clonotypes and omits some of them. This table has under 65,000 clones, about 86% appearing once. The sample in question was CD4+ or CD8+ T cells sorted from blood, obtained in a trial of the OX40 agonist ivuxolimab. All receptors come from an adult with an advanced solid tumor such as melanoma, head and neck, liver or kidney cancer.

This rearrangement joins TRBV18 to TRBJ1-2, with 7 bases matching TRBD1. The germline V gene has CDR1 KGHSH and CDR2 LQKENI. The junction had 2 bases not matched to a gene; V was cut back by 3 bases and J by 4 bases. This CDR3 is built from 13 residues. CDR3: CASSPRDSYGYTF. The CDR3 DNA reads TGTGCCAGCTCACCCCGGGACAGCTATGGCTACACCTTC.

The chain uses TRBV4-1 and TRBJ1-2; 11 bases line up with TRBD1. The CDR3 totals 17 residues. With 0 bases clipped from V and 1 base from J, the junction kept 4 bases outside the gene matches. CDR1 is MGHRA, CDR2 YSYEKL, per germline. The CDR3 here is CASSQDPGQGGNYGYTF. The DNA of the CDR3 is TGCGCCAGCAGCCAAGATCCGGGACAGGGGGGTAACTATGGCTACACCTTC.

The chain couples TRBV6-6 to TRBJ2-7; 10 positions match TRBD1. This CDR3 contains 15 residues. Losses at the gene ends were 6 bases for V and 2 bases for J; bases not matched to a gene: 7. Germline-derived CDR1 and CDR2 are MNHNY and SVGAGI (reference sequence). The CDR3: CASSAGQGVPYEQYF. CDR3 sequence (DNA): TGTGCCAGCAGCGCCGGACAGGGGGTACCCTACGAGCAGTACTTC.

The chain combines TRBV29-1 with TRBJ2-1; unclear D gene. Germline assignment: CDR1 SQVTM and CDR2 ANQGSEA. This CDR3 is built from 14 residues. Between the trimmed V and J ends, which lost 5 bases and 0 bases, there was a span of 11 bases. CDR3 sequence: CSVQRRNSYNEQFF. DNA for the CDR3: TGCAGCGTTCAGAGACGGAACTCCTACAATGAGCAGTTCTTC.